This TCR beta chain was captured by sequencing in a study of a mutant IDH1 vaccine in newly diagnosed glioma. Study information: Males made up about 62% and females approximately 40% of treated patients, whose mean age was around 40 years. Patients had received radiotherapy, temozolomide, or both previously, most receiving both.

Comments on this clone: Antigen unknown.

Time point in this sample: week 47, end of study. All doses held 300 ug of mutant IDH1 20-mer peptide, with topical imiquimod. Sequenced by immunoSEQ multiplex PCR; TCRdb stores in-frame clones only, minus some. The sample yields some 50,000 clones, about 81% seen once. Germline V gives CDR1 SEHNR, CDR2 FQNEAQ (reference sequence). The germline V and J ends were trimmed by 1 base and 3 bases, with 12 bases remaining between them. This CDR3 has 15 amino acids. The clonotype originates from a woman aged 25 to 39 with glioma. Some clones in this sample may be carry-over from other donors' samples. Specimen: PBMCs, collected from a glioma patient whose treatment included an IDH1 peptide vaccine. J is TRBJ1-1 and V is TRBV7-9, with D perhaps TRBD1 (5 bases). The CDR3 protein is CASSLDAGRDTEAFF. The CDR3 DNA reads as TGTGCCAGCAGCTTAGACGCTGGCAGGGACACTGAAGCTTTCTTT.